This T cell receptor (beta chain) was sequenced during a study of CD8 T cells in ankylosing spondylitis. This clonotype came up a few times. The antigen is not known. Germline V lookup: CDR1 SGHRS, CDR2 YFSETQ. The V end was cut by 0 bases, the J end by 4 bases, with 16 bases between. There are 16 residues in the CDR3. The TCR beta libraries were generated through quantitative 5'-RACE incorporating molecular barcodes. TCRdb analysed the 5' RACE reads with MiXCR anew, one entry per CDR3 protein. Among approximately 540,000 distinct CDR3 sequences listed, roughly 12% were seen once. General study findings and limits: Ankylosing spondylitis blood appeared to carry a characteristic TCR beta motif of several highly homologous variants. In reactive arthritis synovial fluid and blood, some motif variants had been reported before.

This sequence was found in a male donor with ankylosing spondylitis. The rearrangement joins TRBV5-1 to TRBJ1-1, with D perhaps matching TRBD1 (5 bases). Material for sequencing was blood, either unsorted or a sorted T cell fraction (not recorded which). The CDR3 bases are TGCGCCAGCAGCTTGGACAGTTTACGAAGGGGCACTGAAGCTTTCTTT. This codes for CASSLDSLRRGTEAFF.